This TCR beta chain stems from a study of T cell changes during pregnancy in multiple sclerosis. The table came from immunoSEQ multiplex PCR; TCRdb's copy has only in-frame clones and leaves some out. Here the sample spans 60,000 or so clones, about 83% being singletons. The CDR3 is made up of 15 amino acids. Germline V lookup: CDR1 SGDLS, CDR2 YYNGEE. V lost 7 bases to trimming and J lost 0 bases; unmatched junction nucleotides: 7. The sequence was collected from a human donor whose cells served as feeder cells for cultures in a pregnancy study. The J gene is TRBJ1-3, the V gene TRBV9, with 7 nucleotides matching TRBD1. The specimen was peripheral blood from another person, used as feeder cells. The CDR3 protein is CASSGTESSGNTIYF. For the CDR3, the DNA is TGTGCCAGCTCCGGGACAGAGAGCTCTGGAAACACCATATATTTT.